These 27 T cell receptor beta chains originate from one sample sequenced in a study of human T cells and chemical hapten exposure. Time point reported: pre-sensitization, week 0. Sample treatment: therapeutic diphenylcyclopropenone sensitization with weekly scalp DPC. TCRdb re-derived calls from the RACE reads in MiXCR, one entry per CDR3 protein. Altogether about 350,000 distinct CDR3 sequences are present, around 5.5% being singletons, with the ten largest covering under 9.5%. This specimen consisted of whole blood, obtained in connection with sensitization to the hapten diphenylcyclopropenone (DPC). Receptor source: a woman younger than 35 with alopecia areata. Some clones in this sample may be carry-over from other donors' samples.

The chain employs TRBV7-2 and TRBJ2-7; D not resolved. V lost 1 base, J lost 3 bases, and 7 bases lay in between. The CDR3 is 13 residues long. The germline V gene encodes CDR1 SGHTA and CDR2 FQGNSA. This CDR3 is CASSLGDFYEQYF. For the CDR3, the DNA is TGTGCCAGCAGCTTAGGTGATTTCTACGAGCAGTACTTC.

The chain is built from TRBV28 and TRBJ2-3; D could derive from TRBD1 or TRBD2 (6 bases each). The CDR3 has 14 amino acids. Trimming left V 8 bases short and J 5 bases short, with 17 bases between. The germline V gene encodes CDR1 MDHEN and CDR2 SYDVKM. CDR3 loop: CASEIGGPRDTQYF. Here the CDR3 DNA reads TGTGCCAGCGAGATTGGGGGGCCAAGAGATACGCAGTATTTT.

The DNA for the CDR3 is TGCGCCAGCAGCCAAGCGGCACTATCCTATAATTCACCCCTCCACTTT. It yields the protein CASSQAALSYNSPLHF. This sequence joins TRBV4-1 and TRBJ1-6; no clear D. This CDR3 region has 16 residues. Trimming took 1 base from V and 1 from J, leaving 8 bases between them. From germline, CDR1 is MGHRA and CDR2 YSYEKL.

The chain couples TRBV7-6 to TRBJ1-3, with no clear D. V lost 5 bases to trimming and J lost 8 bases, with 13 bases between them. Germline assignment: CDR1 SGHVS and CDR2 FNYEAQ. The CDR3 length is 13 residues. CDR3 DNA sequence: TGTGCCAGCAGCGTACAGAGGCTAGACACCATATATTTT. Its protein product is CASSVQRLDTIYF.

This clonotype was recorded many times. The J gene is TRBJ2-3, the V gene TRBV5-6; 9 nucleotides match TRBD1. Losses at the gene ends were 4 bases for V and 0 bases for J; bases not matched to a gene: 6. Germline-derived CDR1 and CDR2 are SGHDT and YYEEEE. There are 16 residues in the CDR3. CDR3 sequence: CASSVTGGPSTDTQYF. The CDR3, as DNA: TGTGCCAGCAGCGTAACAGGGGGCCCTAGCACAGATACGCAGTATTTT.

This clonotype has a handful of counts. The CDR3 here is CASSQSVANTGELFF. CDR3 nucleotide sequence: TGCGCCAGCAGCCAGAGCGTCGCGAACACCGGGGAGCTGTTTTTT. This sequence joins TRBV4-3 and TRBJ2-2; D not resolved. The germline CDR1 and CDR2 sequences are LGHNA and YSLEER. This CDR3 spans 15 amino acids. Trimming pared 3 bases from V and 0 bases from J, leaving 8 bases between.

The table lists this clonotype with many counts. The genes are TRBV6-2 or TRBV6-3 and TRBJ2-2; D remains ambiguous. The CDR3 spans 13 residues. The germline V and J ends were trimmed by 2 bases and 9 bases, with 10 bases remaining between them. Germline CDR1 reads MNHEY; CDR2 reads SVGEGT. The CDR3 protein is CASSYESERELFF. The CDR3 DNA sequence: TGTGCCAGCAGTTACGAGTCGGAGAGGGAGCTGTTTTTT.

In its sample, this clonotype was seen many times. The CDR3 spells CASSVAHREVNTQYF. CDR3 DNA: TGTGCCAGCAGCGTAGCTCACAGGGAGGTAAATACGCAGTATTTT. The chain is built from TRBV9 and TRBJ2-3; perhaps D is TRBD1 or TRBD2 (6 bases each). Germline lookup yields CDR1 SGDLS and CDR2 YYNGEE. V was pared by 0 bases and J by 7 bases, with 15 bases between. The CDR3 extends over 15 amino acids.

About this clonotype: An end of the junction does not agree with germline; a read error may underlie this. CDR3 in DNA: TGTGGCAGCAGCCTCCACCGGCTATCCCGGGAGTATTTT. It translates to CGSSLHRLSREYF. V is TRBV27 and J is TRBJ2-3; D gene uncertain. From germline, CDR1 is MNHEY and CDR2 SMNVEV (reference sequence). This CDR3 has 13 residues.

The chain joins TRBV9 to TRBJ2-7, with 8 bases lining up with TRBD1. After removal of 3 bases from V and 2 bases from J, the junction contained 7 bases not matched to a gene. Germline loops: CDR1 SGDLS, CDR2 YYNGEE. The CDR3 contains 15 residues. The CDR3 bases are TGTGCCAGCAGCGAAACAGGGGGGATCGCCTACGAGCAGTACTTC. Protein sequence: CASSETGGIAYEQYF. Combining the CDR3 with reference TRBV9 and TRBJ2-7 gives the whole variable domain DSGVTQTPKHLITATGQRVTLRCSPRSGDLSVYWYQQSLDQGLQFLIQYYNGEERAKGNILERFSAQQFPDLHSELNLSSLELGDSALYFCASSETGGIAYEQYFGPGTRLTVT.

This clonotype is medium-sized by share. V gene TRBV7-2 combines with J gene TRBJ2-7, with 8 bases fitting TRBD1. With V trimmed by 5 bases and J by 5 bases, 11 bases remained unmatched. The V gene's germline CDR1 is SGHTA and CDR2 FQGNSA. The CDR3 contains 15 residues. The CDR3: CASSPRQGKADEQYF. The CDR3 nucleotides are TGTGCCAGCAGCCCCCGACAGGGGAAGGCTGACGAGCAGTACTTC.

This clonotype was seen repeatedly, ten times or more. The DNA for the CDR3 is TGTGCCAGCAGCCTCCGGGGGGGCAGAGCTTTCTTT. Amino acids: CASSLRGGRAFF. The V and J genes are TRBV14 and TRBJ1-1; a weak D match, TRBD1 (6 bases). The germline V gene has CDR1 SGHDN and CDR2 FVKESK. V lost 4 bases to trimming and J lost 10 bases, with 13 bases between them. This CDR3 comprises 12 residues.

This clonotype was picked up many times. This chain links TRBV7-2 with TRBJ2-5; D ambiguous. Per germline, CDR1 SGHTA and CDR2 FQGNSA. This CDR3 has 12 residues. The V end lost 3 bases, the J end lost 5 bases, and 7 bases lay between the germline ends. The CDR3, as DNA: TGTGCCAGCAGCTTGTTTGTCGAGACCCAGTACTTC. Translation gives CASSLFVETQYF.

CDR3 residues: CASSTLLRGGVKTQYF. The CDR3 region has the DNA TGTGCCAGCAGCACCCTACTTCGCGGGGGGGTGAAGACCCAGTACTTC. The chain joins TRBV13 to TRBJ2-5; 9 positions agree with TRBD2. V was clipped by 5 bases and J by 6 bases; unmatched bases: 13. The germline V gene encodes CDR1 PRHDT and CDR2 FYEKMQ (reference sequence). This CDR3 spans 16 amino acids. The variable domain in full, with the rest retrieved from reference TRBV13 and TRBJ2-5, is AAGVIQSPRHLIKEKRETATLKCYPIPRHDTVYWYQQGPGQDPQFLISFYEKMQSDKGSIPDRFSAQQFSDYHSELNMSSLELGDSALYFCASSTLLRGGVKTQYFGPGTRLLVL.

The chain has TRBV7-6 and TRBJ1-3, with TRBD1 matching over 7 bases. Per germline, CDR1 SGHVS and CDR2 FNYEAQ. The trim removed 2 bases at V and 0 bases at J, leaving 7 bases unmatched. The CDR3 length is 17 residues. Here the CDR3 DNA reads TGTGCCAGCAGCTTAACAGGGGCCATCCTCTCTGGAAACACCATATATTTT. Its translation is CASSLTGAILSGNTIYF.

This clonotype was counted ten times or more. The chain joins TRBV12-3 or TRBV12-4 to TRBJ1-2, with D possibly TRBD1 on 5 matching bases. The V and J ends lost 10 bases and 4 bases respectively, with 19 bases between them. The length of the CDR3 is 14 residues. The CDR3 sequence is CATGARGIVYGYTF. CDR3 coding DNA: TGTGCCACCGGAGCTCGGGGGATCGTCTATGGCTACACCTTC.

V is TRBV15 and J is TRBJ2-3, with D unclear. Germline assignment: CDR1 LNHNV and CDR2 YYDKDF (reference sequence). The CDR3 extends over 15 amino acids. The ends were cut back, 3 bases at V and 4 bases at J, with 14 bases in the middle. For the CDR3, the DNA is TGTGCCACCAGCAGCCGAGGCCCTGCAGCAGATACGCAGTATTTT. Amino acids: CATSSRGPAADTQYF.

This clonotype has at least ten counts. The J gene is TRBJ2-6, the V gene TRBV2; D is perhaps TRBD2 (6 bases). Trimming took off 5 bases at V and 0 bases at J, with 11 bases between the two ends. Looked up from germline, CDR1 is SNHLY and CDR2 is FYNNEI. The CDR3 extends over 16 amino acids. CDR3 sequence reads: CASSPDGSSGANVLTF. CDR3 nucleotide sequence: TGTGCCAGCAGTCCAGACGGGAGCTCTGGGGCCAACGTCCTGACTTTC. Filled out from reference TRBV2 and TRBJ2-6, the complete variable domain reads EPEVTQTPSHQVTQMGQEVILRCVPISNHLYFYWYRQILGQKVEFLVSFYNNEISEKSEIFDDQFSVERPDGSNFTLKIRSTKLEDSAMYFCASSPDGSSGANVLTFGAGSRLTVL.

This chain links TRBV7-2 with TRBJ1-4; D not certain. Germline values: CDR1 SGHTA, CDR2 FQGNSA. This CDR3 comprises 13 residues. The V and J ends lost 2 bases and 2 bases respectively, with 3 bases between them. CDR3 bases: TGTGCCAGCAGCTTACAGACTAATGAAAAACTGTTTTTT. Encoded protein: CASSLQTNEKLFF. Supplemented by reference TRBV7-2 and TRBJ1-4, the full variable domain reads GAGVSQSPSNKVTEKGKDVELRCDPISGHTALYWYRQSLGQGLEFLIYFQGNSAPDKSGLPSDRFSAERTGGSVSTLTIQRTQQEDSAVYLCASSLQTNEKLFFGSGTQLSVL.

This clonotype has more than one count but fewer than ten. The CDR3 loop reads CASIQNSRGFSSYEQYF. The DNA for the CDR3 is TGTGCCAGCATACAAAATTCGAGGGGATTTAGCTCCTACGAGCAGTACTTC. The chain joins TRBV7-6 to TRBJ2-7, with D perhaps TRBD1 or TRBD2 (5 bases each). Germline CDR1 reads SGHVS; CDR2 reads FNYEAQ. V lost 7 bases and J lost 0, with 22 bases in between. The CDR3 has 17 amino acids.

This clonotype was seen more than once but under ten times. This rearrangement joins TRBV5-1 to TRBJ1-2, with unresolved D. The CDR3 spans 13 residues. V lost 4 bases and J 5 bases, leaving 12 bases between the germline ends. Germline V gene lookup returns CDR1 SGHRS and CDR2 YFSETQ. The CDR3 is CASSREEVYGYTF. DNA for the CDR3: TGCGCCAGCAGCAGAGAAGAAGTTTATGGCTACACCTTC.

The rearrangement uses TRBV18 and TRBJ1-5; D may be TRBD1 (6 bases). V dropped 3 bases and J dropped 3 bases, with 12 bases sitting between them. Looked up from germline, CDR1 is KGHSH and CDR2 is LQKENI. The CDR3 consists of 15 residues. This CDR3 is CASSPDRQPNQPQHF. In DNA form, the CDR3 reads TGTGCCAGCTCACCCGACAGGCAGCCCAATCAGCCCCAGCATTTT.

There are many counts of this clonotype. The V call is TRBV7-8, the J call TRBJ2-1, with D perhaps matching TRBD1 (6 bases). The germline V and J ends were trimmed by 3 bases and 7 bases, with 16 bases remaining between them. The CDR3 loop spans 15 amino acids. CDR1 is SGHVS and CDR2 is FQNEAQ in the germline V gene. The CDR3 nucleotides are TGTGCCAGCAGCTTTTTTGGGACACAGATGAATGAGCAGTTCTTC. It yields the protein CASSFFGTQMNEQFF. The full variable domain, rest sourced from reference TRBV7-8 and TRBJ2-1, is GAGVSQSPRYKVAKRGQDVALRCDPISGHVSLFWYQQALGQGPEFLTYFQNEAQLDKSGLPSDRFFAERPEGSVSTLKIQRTQQEDSAVYLCASSFFGTQMNEQFFGPGTRLTVL.

There are many counts of this clonotype. This chain links TRBV6-2 or TRBV6-3 with TRBJ2-7; TRBD1 is a possible D gene (6 bases). This CDR3 comprises 14 residues. Germline V gives CDR1 MNHEY, CDR2 SVGEGT. Trimming took off 2 bases at V and 4 bases at J, with 12 bases between the two ends. The CDR3 DNA follows: TGTGCCAGCAGTTACACGGGACACATTTACGAGCAGTACTTC. Translated, it gives CASSYTGHIYEQYF.

Only a few counts were recorded for this clonotype. V gene TRBV25-1 combines with J gene TRBJ1-3, with D hard to call. The CDR3 runs 14 residues. The germline V and J ends were trimmed by 6 bases and 8 bases, with 17 bases remaining between them. Germline loops: CDR1 MGHDK, CDR2 SYGVNS. Here the CDR3 DNA reads TGTGCCAGCAGGACTGGACTCACCGGGGACACCATATATTTT. Encoded protein: CASRTGLTGDTIYF. The full variable domain, its missing parts supplied by reference TRBV25-1 and TRBJ1-3, is EADIYQTPRYLVIGTGKKITLECSQTMGHDKMYWYQQDPGMELHLIHYSYGVNSTEKGDLSSESTVSRIRTEHFPLTLESARPSHTSQYLCASRTGLTGDTIYFGEGSWLTVV.

This clonotype was picked up a small number of times. The chain links TRBV6-2 or TRBV6-3 to TRBJ1-1; a weak D match, TRBD1 (5 bases). Germline V gene sequence: CDR1 MNHEY, CDR2 SVGEGT. The V end was cut by 10 bases, the J end by 1 base, with 13 bases between. This CDR3 spans 13 amino acids. The CDR3 region is CATFRGTNTEAFF. CDR3 nucleotides: TGTGCCACATTCAGAGGGACGAACACTGAAGCTTTCTTT.

The chain combines TRBV28 with TRBJ1-5; no definite D call. CDR1 is MDHEN, CDR2 SYDVKM, per germline. CDR3 length: 12 residues. Trimming pared 6 bases from V and 2 bases from J, leaving 5 bases between. The CDR3 region is CASRLGNQPQHF. In DNA form, the CDR3 reads TGTGCCAGCAGGCTGGGCAATCAGCCCCAGCATTTT.